This record concerns one T cell receptor beta chain sequence. These data come from a study of glioma-infiltrating T cells after dendritic cell vaccination. Study as a whole: Between about 2003 and 2013, patients got autologous tumor lysate-pulsed dendritic cell vaccines. At biweekly intervals, patients got three intradermal dendritic cell vaccine injections.

As to time point: after dendritic cell vaccination, including at tumor progression/relapse. The immunoSEQ assay amplified TCRB CDR3 from up to roughly 2 ug DNA. The PCR used 60 V beta and 13 J beta primers. Measured with immunoSEQ multiplex PCR; TCRdb has only the in-frame clones, and not every one. The table lists about 63,000 clones, approximately 87% of them singletons. This TCR came from a human donor with glioblastoma. The sample in question was blood, obtained after dendritic cell vaccination.

This chain's CDR3 is CASSGGLNNEQFF. CDR3 in DNA: TGTGCCAGCAGCGGCGGACTCAATAATGAGCAGTTCTTC. This chain uses TRBV9 with TRBJ2-1; D perhaps matches TRBD2 (5 bases). This CDR3 is 13 amino acids long. Germline V CDR1 and CDR2: SGDLS, YYNGEE. With 3 bases removed from V and 7 bases from J, the gap between germline ends came to 11 bases.